These T cell receptor beta chains were read from a single sample in a study of shared clonotypes between healthy human individuals. The method was immunoSEQ multiplex PCR; TCRdb's version includes in-frame clones alone and lacks a portion of them. The sample has roughly 1,000,000 clones; about 84% are singletons. Sequenced: memory CD4+ T cells from PBMCs. The receptors were sampled from a young man in good health. Some clones in this sample may be carry-over from other donors' samples. CDR3s include the opening cysteine and the closing phenylalanine or tryptophan. The D gene is left open where the match is weak. Clone size, where shown, is once, few, many, or a class for clones that have expanded.

CDR3 DNA: TGTGCCTGGAGTGCGGGACAGGGGGTGGTCGAGACCCAGTACTTC
CDR3 protein: CAWSAGQGVVETQYF
J gene: TRBJ2-5
V gene: TRBV30
clone size: .
D gene: TRBD1

CDR3 DNA: TGTGCCAGCAGTTCTACGGGGGCGGCTGGCTACACCTTC
CDR3 protein: CASSSTGAAGYTF
J gene: TRBJ1-2
V gene: TRBV28
clone size: few
D gene: .

CDR3 DNA: TGCGCCAGCAGCTTGGCGGACAGGGGATCGTACGAGCAGTACTTC
CDR3 protein: CASSLADRGSYEQYF
J gene: TRBJ2-7
V gene: TRBV5-1
clone size: .
D gene: TRBD1

CDR3 DNA: TGTGCCAGCAGTATCGGTGGGGGAGGCTTCTACGAGCAGTACTTC
CDR3 protein: CASSIGGGGFYEQYF
J gene: TRBJ2-7
V gene: TRBV27
clone size: .
D gene: .

CDR3 DNA: TGTGCCAGCAGCCGCCTAGGGGGAACCTACAATGAGCAGTTCTTC
CDR3 protein: CASSRLGGTYNEQFF
J gene: TRBJ2-1
V gene: TRBV28
clone size: .
D gene: .

CDR3 DNA: TGTGCCACCAGCAGAGGACAGCGGAACACTGAAGCTTTCTTT
CDR3 protein: CATSRGQRNTEAFF
J gene: TRBJ1-1
V gene: TRBV15
clone size: .
D gene: .

CDR3 DNA: TGTGCCAGCAGCCAAAACAGGGTATGGAACACCGGGGAGCTGTTTTTT
CDR3 protein: CASSQNRVWNTGELFF
J gene: TRBJ2-2
V gene: TRBV14
clone size: .
D gene: .

CDR3 DNA: TGTGCCAGCAGTCCCCAGGGGTACTATGGCTACACCTTC
CDR3 protein: CASSPQGYYGYTF
J gene: TRBJ1-2
V gene: TRBV7-2
clone size: .
D gene: .

CDR3 DNA: TGTGCCTGGAGCCCGGTCTTGGGGAATCAGCCCCAGCATTTT
CDR3 protein: CAWSPVLGNQPQHF
J gene: TRBJ1-5
V gene: TRBV30
clone size: .
D gene: .

CDR3 DNA: TGTGCCAGCAGCCGGAGAGACGCGGGGCCGCGGACCCAGTACTTC
CDR3 protein: CASSRRDAGPRTQYF
J gene: TRBJ2-5
V gene: TRBV5-6
clone size: .
D gene: .

CDR3 DNA: TGTGCCAGCAGTGTCCACTATGGGAACGAGCAGTACTTC
CDR3 protein: CASSVHYGNEQYF
J gene: TRBJ2-7
V gene: TRBV6-5
clone size: few
D gene: .

CDR3 DNA: TGTGCCATCAGTGTGGGGACAGGGGGCCCTGGGGCCAACGTCCTGACTTTC
CDR3 protein: CAISVGTGGPGANVLTF
J gene: TRBJ2-6
V gene: TRBV10-3
clone size: .
D gene: TRBD1

CDR3 DNA: TGCGCCAGCACCCAATTAGCCGGGGCTGACATTCAGTACTTC
CDR3 protein: CASTQLAGADIQYF
J gene: TRBJ2-4
V gene: TRBV5-1
clone size: .
D gene: .

CDR3 DNA: TGTGCCAGCAGCTCCATCCACAGGGGGAAGTCCTATGGCTACACCTTC
CDR3 protein: CASSSIHRGKSYGYTF
J gene: TRBJ1-2
V gene: TRBV5-6
clone size: once
D gene: TRBD1

CDR3 DNA: TGTGCCAGCAGCTTCTCGGGGACCTACGGTGAGGCGCAGTATTTT
CDR3 protein: CASSFSGTYGEAQYF
J gene: TRBJ2-3
V gene: TRBV11-2
clone size: .
D gene: .

CDR3 DNA: TGTGCCAGCAGTGCCCAGGCCAATCAGCCCCAGCATTTT
CDR3 protein: CASSAQANQPQHF
J gene: TRBJ1-5
V gene: TRBV2
clone size: .
D gene: .

CDR3 DNA: TGCGCCAGCAGCCCCCAGGGTGAAAAACTGTTTTTT
CDR3 protein: CASSPQGEKLFF
J gene: TRBJ1-4
V gene: TRBV5-1
clone size: .
D gene: .

CDR3 DNA: TGTGCCAGCAGCGGACAGTTCAATCAGCCCCAGCATTTT
CDR3 protein: CASSGQFNQPQHF
J gene: TRBJ1-5
V gene: TRBV6-1
clone size: .
D gene: .

CDR3 DNA: TGTGCCTGGACGAGGGTTGAGCAGTTCTTC
CDR3 protein: CAWTRVEQFF
J gene: TRBJ2-1
V gene: TRBV30
clone size: .
D gene: .

CDR3 DNA: TGTGCCAGCAGTTCACCCCGACACCTCTTGAACACTGAAGCTTTCTTT
CDR3 protein: CASSSPRHLLNTEAFF
J gene: TRBJ1-1
V gene: TRBV28
clone size: many
D gene: .

CDR3 DNA: TGCGCCAGCAGTGAGCGACATGGCGGGGACTCTGGAAACACCATATATTTT
CDR3 protein: CASSERHGGDSGNTIYF
J gene: TRBJ1-3
V gene: TRBV10-2
clone size: .
D gene: .

CDR3 DNA: TGTGCCAGCGTCAAAGTCACTGAAGCTTTCTTT
CDR3 protein: CASVKVTEAFF
J gene: TRBJ1-1
V gene: TRBV28
clone size: .
D gene: .

CDR3 DNA: TGTGCCAGCAGTAACAGGGGGGACTACGAGCAGTACTTC
CDR3 protein: CASSNRGDYEQYF
J gene: TRBJ2-7
V gene: TRBV2
clone size: .
D gene: TRBD1

CDR3 DNA: TGTGCCAGCAGCCTAGAGGGCTTTGGGGGGGAGACCCAGTACTTC
CDR3 protein: CASSLEGFGGETQYF
J gene: TRBJ2-5
V gene: TRBV7-2
clone size: .
D gene: .

CDR3 DNA: TGCGCCAGCAGCCTAAGGACAGGGGTGGGCGAGCAGTACTTC
CDR3 protein: CASSLRTGVGEQYF
J gene: TRBJ2-7
V gene: TRBV5-1
clone size: few
D gene: TRBD1

CDR3 DNA: TGTGCCAGCAGTTACGGACAGGGGGCATCTAACTATGGCTACACCTTC
CDR3 protein: CASSYGQGASNYGYTF
J gene: TRBJ1-2
V gene: TRBV6-5
clone size: .
D gene: TRBD1

CDR3 DNA: TGTGCCAGCAGTATATCTCAGACAGGACCCTATGGCTACACCTTC
CDR3 protein: CASSISQTGPYGYTF
J gene: TRBJ1-2
V gene: TRBV6-5
clone size: .
D gene: .

CDR3 DNA: TGTGCCAGCAGCCCGGGACCGTCGACGGATTATGGCTACACCTTC
CDR3 protein: CASSPGPSTDYGYTF
J gene: TRBJ1-2
V gene: TRBV14
clone size: .
D gene: .

CDR3 DNA: TGTGCCAGCAGTTCCCCCTCTGGGGGGGCCTACAATGAGCAGTTCTTC
CDR3 protein: CASSSPSGGAYNEQFF
J gene: TRBJ2-1
V gene: TRBV28
clone size: .
D gene: TRBD2

CDR3 DNA: TGCGCCAGCAGCCAAGATATAATACGGGGAAATGAAAAACTGTTTTTT
CDR3 protein: CASSQDIIRGNEKLFF
J gene: TRBJ1-4
V gene: TRBV4-3
clone size: .
D gene: .

CDR3 DNA: TGTGCCAGTAGTATCCGGACAGGTACCTTTCCCACTGAAGCTTTCTTT
CDR3 protein: CASSIRTGTFPTEAFF
J gene: TRBJ1-1
V gene: TRBV19
clone size: .
D gene: TRBD1

CDR3 DNA: TGTGCCAGCAGTTCCTCAGGAACTTACTACGAGCAGTACTTC
CDR3 protein: CASSSSGTYYEQYF
J gene: TRBJ2-7
V gene: TRBV27
clone size: .
D gene: .

CDR3 DNA: TGTGCCAGCAGCCTGACAGGGGGCCAAGGATATGGCTACACCTTC
CDR3 protein: CASSLTGGQGYGYTF
J gene: TRBJ1-2
V gene: TRBV5-4
clone size: .
D gene: TRBD1

CDR3 DNA: TGTGCCAGTAGGACTGCCTCTGGAAACACCATATATTTT
CDR3 protein: CASRTASGNTIYF
J gene: TRBJ1-3
V gene: TRBV19
clone size: .
D gene: .

CDR3 DNA: TGTGCCAGCAGCCAGGGGGAGGGGGAGGGATACAATGAGCAGTTCTTC
CDR3 protein: CASSQGEGEGYNEQFF
J gene: TRBJ2-1
V gene: TRBV7-9
clone size: .
D gene: .

CDR3 DNA: TGCGCCAGCAGCTTAGTCAGCCAAGAGACCCAGTACTTC
CDR3 protein: CASSLVSQETQYF
J gene: TRBJ2-5
V gene: TRBV5-1
clone size: .
D gene: .

CDR3 DNA: TGTGCCAGCAGCCCACCTGGGGGGGAGAGGGATGAGCAGTTCTTC
CDR3 protein: CASSPPGGERDEQFF
J gene: TRBJ2-1
V gene: TRBV9
clone size: .
D gene: TRBD2

CDR3 DNA: TGTGCCAGCAGCCGGACAGGGGGCACTAATGAAAAACTGTTTTTT
CDR3 protein: CASSRTGGTNEKLFF
J gene: TRBJ1-4
V gene: TRBV7-2
clone size: .
D gene: TRBD1

CDR3 DNA: TGTGCCAGCAGCACTCAGGGGTATGAGCAGTTCTTC
CDR3 protein: CASSTQGYEQFF
J gene: TRBJ2-1
V gene: TRBV7-9
clone size: .
D gene: .

CDR3 DNA: TGCGCCAGCACTCTAGCGGCTACTCTCCAAGAGACCCAGTACTTC
CDR3 protein: CASTLAATLQETQYF
J gene: TRBJ2-5
V gene: TRBV5-1
clone size: .
D gene: TRBD2

CDR3 DNA: TGTGCCAGCTCACCTTGGACTAGGACTGAGCAGTTCTTC
CDR3 protein: CASSPWTRTEQFF
J gene: TRBJ2-1
V gene: TRBV18
clone size: .
D gene: TRBD2

CDR3 DNA: TGTGCCAGCAGTGATAGTTTAGGGATTCGAGCTTTCTTT
CDR3 protein: CASSDSLGIRAFF
J gene: TRBJ1-1
V gene: TRBV6-1
clone size: once
D gene: .

CDR3 DNA: TGTGCCAGCAGCCAATACGGACTAGTCGGCTACGAGCAGTACTTC
CDR3 protein: CASSQYGLVGYEQYF
J gene: TRBJ2-7
V gene: TRBV14
clone size: .
D gene: TRBD2

CDR3 DNA: TGTGCCAGCAGTTTATGGGGACAGGGACACACTGAAGCTTTCTTT
CDR3 protein: CASSLWGQGHTEAFF
J gene: TRBJ1-1
V gene: TRBV28
clone size: .
D gene: TRBD1

CDR3 DNA: TGTGCCAGCAAGAAGTTCTCTGGAAACACCATATATTTT
CDR3 protein: CASKKFSGNTIYF
J gene: TRBJ1-3
V gene: TRBV28
clone size: few
D gene: .

CDR3 DNA: TGCGCCAGCAGCTTCGAGCGGGAGGTCTTCGAGCAGTTCTTC
CDR3 protein: CASSFEREVFEQFF
J gene: TRBJ2-1
V gene: TRBV5-1
clone size: .
D gene: TRBD2

CDR3 DNA: TGTGCCAGCAGTGAGCATGGGACTAGCGGGGGACCTTACAATGAGCAGTTCTTC
CDR3 protein: CASSEHGTSGGPYNEQFF
J gene: TRBJ2-1
V gene: TRBV6-1
clone size: once
D gene: TRBD2

CDR3 DNA: TGCGCCAGCAGCTTCCTGGGGACAGTCTCTGGAAACACCATATATTTT
CDR3 protein: CASSFLGTVSGNTIYF
J gene: TRBJ1-3
V gene: TRBV5-1
clone size: .
D gene: TRBD1

CDR3 DNA: TGCGCCAGCAGCCTGATGGACGGCCAAGAGACCCAGTACTTC
CDR3 protein: CASSLMDGQETQYF
J gene: TRBJ2-5
V gene: TRBV5-1
clone size: .
D gene: .

CDR3 DNA: TGTGCCAGCAGCCAAGAGAGGGCAGGGACCCTTACAACAGATACGCAGTATTTT
CDR3 protein: CASSQERAGTLTTDTQYF
J gene: TRBJ2-3
V gene: TRBV4-2
clone size: .
D gene: .